The rows below give T cell receptor beta chains drawn from one sample of a study of blood T cell repertoires in COVID-19. Here immunoSEQ multiplex PCR was the method, and the copy in TCRdb shows in-frame clones only, minus some. The sample has roughly 370,000 clones, approximately 87% seen once. Sequencing input: PBMCs or T cells enriched from blood (not recorded which). These TCRs come from a woman aged 45-65 years who had recovered from COVID-19. Both conserved end residues are part of each CDR3. D genes are given only for firm matches. Where a row states a size, it is once, few, many or the class of an expanded clone; other rows omit it.

V gene	clone size	D gene	J gene	CDR3 protein	CDR3 DNA
TRBV7-2	-	-	TRBJ2-4	CASSLVARGREQNIQYF	TGTGCCAGCAGCTTAGTGGCGCGGGGCCGTGAGCAAAACATTCAGTACTTC
TRBV28	-	TRBD2	TRBJ2-1	CASRPAGRGASHEQFF	TGTGCCAGCAGGCCAGCGGGGCGGGGGGCGAGCCATGAGCAGTTCTTC
TRBV27	-	-	TRBJ2-7	CASSATGLMNYEQYF	TGTGCCAGCAGTGCCACAGGGTTGATGAACTACGAGCAGTACTTC
TRBV27	few	TRBD2	TRBJ2-1	CASSPSLAGGYNEQFF	TGTGCCAGCAGTCCCTCATTAGCGGGGGGGTACAATGAGCAGTTCTTC
TRBV12-3/TRBV12-4	-	-	TRBJ1-2	CASSPGGGDGYTF	TGTGCCAGCAGCCCGGGGGGGGGTGATGGCTACACCTTC
TRBV28	-	TRBD1	TRBJ2-7	CASSSAGTGRIEQYF	TGTGCCAGCAGTAGCGCTGGGACAGGGAGGATCGAGCAGTACTTC
TRBV5-1	-	TRBD1	TRBJ1-2	CASSTGQGYGYTF	TGCGCCAGCAGCACAGGACAGGGCTATGGCTACACCTTC
TRBV5-6	-	-	TRBJ2-5	CASSLGGPETQYF	TGTGCCAGCAGCTTGGGGGGCCCAGAGACCCAGTACTTC
TRBV2	-	-	TRBJ1-1	CASTVSTEAFF	TGTGCCAGCACGGTGAGCACTGAAGCTTTCTTT
TRBV27	-	-	TRBJ2-1	CASSVAGFNEQFF	TGTGCCAGCAGTGTCGCAGGGTTCAATGAGCAGTTCTTC
TRBV7-9	-	TRBD1	TRBJ1-1	CASSFDFTGGNTEAFF	TGTGCCAGCAGCTTCGATTTTACAGGGGGGAACACTGAAGCTTTCTTT
TRBV5-1	many	TRBD1	TRBJ1-5	CASSRGTGQGQPQHF	TGCGCCAGCAGTCGAGGGACGGGACAGGGCCAGCCCCAGCATTTT
TRBV5-1	-	-	TRBJ1-1	CASSFRLGNTEAFF	TGCGCCAGCAGCTTCAGGCTGGGGAACACTGAAGCTTTCTTT
TRBV3-1/TRBV3-2	-	-	TRBJ1-3	CASSQGGTRVSSGNTIYF	TGTGCCAGCAGCCAAGGCGGGACCCGGGTTTCCTCTGGAAACACCATATATTTT
TRBV6-5	once	TRBD1	TRBJ2-5	CASSQGEETQYF	TGTGCCAGCAGCCAGGGGGAGGAGACCCAGTACTTC
TRBV25-1	-	TRBD1	TRBJ1-1	CASSAGGRNTEAFF	TGTGCCAGCAGTGCAGGGGGTAGAAACACTGAAGCTTTCTTT
TRBV21-1	-	-	TRBJ1-2	CASSKGYSINYGYTF	TGTGCCAGCAGCAAAGGGTACAGTATCAACTATGGCTACACCTTC
TRBV9	few	TRBD1	TRBJ1-1	CASSGGRQGVRKTEAFF	TGTGCCAGCAGCGGGGGGCGACAGGGCGTCAGGAAAACTGAAGCTTTCTTT
TRBV12-5	-	TRBD1	TRBJ2-5	CASAPGQDPQETQYF	TGTGCTAGTGCTCCGGGACAGGACCCCCAAGAGACCCAGTACTTC
TRBV4-2	-	-	TRBJ1-5	CASSQDLGGGQPQHF	TGTGCCAGCAGCCAAGACCTGGGAGGGGGTCAGCCCCAGCATTTT
TRBV3-1/TRBV3-2	-	TRBD2	TRBJ2-5	CASSQRTSGRQETQYF	TGTGCCAGCAGCCAACGGACTAGCGGGCGACAAGAGACCCAGTACTTC
TRBV6-5	-	-	TRBJ1-1	CASSYSFDRSNTEAFF	TGTGCCAGCAGTTACTCGTTTGACAGGTCGAACACTGAAGCTTTCTTT
TRBV28	few	-	TRBJ2-2	CASSRRKVIAGELFF	TGTGCCAGCAGTCGGAGGAAGGTGATCGCCGGGGAGCTGTTTTTT
TRBV4-1	-	TRBD2	TRBJ2-7	CASSQAETSGYRSYEQYF	TGCGCCAGCAGCCAAGCAGAGACTAGCGGGTACCGTTCCTACGAGCAGTACTTC
TRBV5-1	once	-	TRBJ2-5	CASSFGRRMTGETQYF	TGCGCCAGCAGCTTTGGGAGACGGATGACCGGGGAGACCCAGTACTTC
TRBV6-5	-	TRBD1	TRBJ1-2	CASSYVTGGGYTF	TGTGCCAGCAGTTACGTAACAGGGGGAGGCTACACCTTC
TRBV7-2	-	-	TRBJ2-1	CASSLRRRDEQFF	TGTGCCAGCAGCTTACGCCGCCGGGATGAGCAGTTCTTC
TRBV28	-	TRBD1	TRBJ1-4	CASSLTGSNEKLFF	TGTGCCAGCAGTTTGACAGGGTCTAATGAAAAACTGTTTTTT
TRBV5-6	-	-	TRBJ1-2	CASSPKGGGYTF	TGTGCCAGCAGCCCCAAGGGGGGGGGCTACACCTTC
TRBV7-9	-	-	TRBJ2-7	CASSSTGRNEQYF	TGTGCCAGCAGCTCGACAGGGAGGAACGAGCAGTACTTC
TRBV5-1	-	-	TRBJ2-5	CASSLGQSFETQYF	TGCGCCAGCAGCCTAGGACAGTCTTTCGAGACCCAGTACTTC
TRBV7-2	-	-	TRBJ2-3	CASSLGGLHTDTQYF	TGTGCCAGCAGCTTGGGGGGACTTCACACAGATACGCAGTATTTT
TRBV21-1	-	-	TRBJ1-1	CASSTGQGRTGTEAFF	TGTGCCAGCAGCACTGGACAGGGAAGGACTGGCACTGAAGCTTTCTTT
TRBV12-5	-	-	TRBJ2-3	CASGLWGGSADTQYF	TGTGCTAGTGGTTTGTGGGGGGGCTCCGCAGATACGCAGTATTTT
TRBV2	-	-	TRBJ1-2	CASREDSYGYTF	TGTGCCAGCAGGGAGGACAGCTATGGCTACACCTTC
TRBV6-5	-	TRBD1	TRBJ1-2	CASSYFTGGGYTF	TGTGCCAGCAGTTACTTTACAGGGGGTGGCTACACCTTC
TRBV6-5	-	-	TRBJ1-5	CASSWDNNQPQHF	TGTGCCAGCAGTTGGGACAACAATCAGCCCCAGCATTTT
TRBV4-3	-	-	TRBJ2-3	CASSQDSQGSAQYF	TGCGCCAGCAGCCAAGATTCTCAGGGAAGCGCGCAGTATTTT
TRBV28	-	-	TRBJ2-7	CASIMGGQQSSYEQYF	TGTGCCAGCATCATGGGGGGACAGCAGAGCTCCTACGAGCAGTACTTC
TRBV18	-	-	TRBJ2-3	CASSPFSGSTDTQYF	TGTGCCAGCTCACCCTTTAGCGGTAGCACAGATACGCAGTATTTT
TRBV4-2	-	-	TRBJ1-6	CASSRGYRERNSPLHF	TGTGCCAGCAGCCGGGGGTACAGGGAGAGAAATTCACCCCTCCACTTT
TRBV2	once	TRBD1	TRBJ1-3	CASSAVPGQGPGNTIYF	TGTGCCAGCAGTGCTGTCCCGGGACAGGGACCAGGAAACACCATATATTTT
TRBV2	-	TRBD1	TRBJ1-2	CASRIGTGGYGYTF	TGTGCCAGCAGGATCGGGACAGGGGGATATGGCTACACCTTC
TRBV6-2/TRBV6-3	-	TRBD1	TRBJ2-7	CASSAGTGVSYEQYF	TGTGCCAGCAGTGCCGGGACAGGGGTTTCCTACGAGCAGTACTTC
TRBV7-8	-	-	TRBJ1-1	CASSRGTLNTEAFF	TGTGCCAGCAGCCGGGGCACTTTGAACACTGAAGCTTTCTTT
TRBV9	-	TRBD2	TRBJ2-1	CASSVELAGGNEQFF	TGTGCCAGCAGCGTAGAACTAGCGGGGGGCAATGAGCAGTTCTTC
TRBV18	-	TRBD1	TRBJ1-2	CASSPGTGGYGYTF	TGTGCCAGCTCACCCGGGACAGGGGGCTATGGCTACACCTTC
TRBV10-3	-	TRBD2	TRBJ2-5	CAISASGGALETQYF	TGTGCCATCAGTGCTAGCGGGGGGGCTCTGGAGACCCAGTACTTC
TRBV9	-	-	TRBJ2-1	CASSSPGKEQFF	TGTGCCAGCAGCTCCCCGGGTAAGGAGCAGTTCTTC
TRBV3-1/TRBV3-2	-	TRBD2	TRBJ2-7	CASSQDKELAGVPGEQYF	TGTGCCAGCAGCCAAGATAAGGAACTAGCGGGGGTCCCTGGCGAGCAGTACTTC
TRBV11-2	-	TRBD2	TRBJ2-5	CASSLGLAGGGQETQYF	TGTGCCAGCAGCTTAGGACTAGCGGGGGGGGGACAAGAGACCCAGTACTTC
TRBV7-3	few	TRBD1	TRBJ1-6	CASSQDRALPLHF	TGTGCCAGCAGCCAGGACAGGGCTTTACCCCTCCACTTT
TRBV7-2	few	-	TRBJ1-5	CASSPTAGSFQQPQHF	TGTGCCAGCAGCCCCACCGCGGGAAGCTTTCAACAGCCCCAGCATTTT
TRBV9	-	TRBD2	TRBJ2-1	CASSVALAGLNEQFF	TGTGCCAGCAGCGTAGCCCTAGCGGGGTTAAATGAGCAGTTCTTC
TRBV7-2	-	TRBD1	TRBJ2-7	CASSSRQGDSYEQYF	TGTGCCAGCAGCTCGAGACAGGGTGATTCCTACGAGCAGTACTTC
TRBV12-2	-	-	TRBJ1-6	CASRFRTAGQAQEYGSPLHF	TGTGCAAGTCGCTTTAGGACGGCGGGACAGGCCCAGGAGTATGGATCACCCCTCCACTTT
TRBV27	-	TRBD1	TRBJ1-2	CASSLHRGGNGYTF	TGTGCCAGCAGTTTGCACAGGGGTGGTAATGGCTACACCTTC
TRBV6-2/TRBV6-3	once	TRBD1	TRBJ2-7	CASSSRTGVREQYF	TGTGCCAGCAGTTCACGGACAGGGGTGAGGGAGCAGTACTTC
TRBV11-3	-	TRBD2	TRBJ2-1	CASSLGTSGGLNEQFF	TGTGCCAGCAGCTTAGGGACTAGCGGGGGGTTGAATGAGCAGTTCTTC